What follows are 28 T cell receptor beta chains derived from one specimen sequenced in a study of immune heterogeneity within non-small cell lung tumors. It was with 32 V and 13 J primers that multiplex PCR amplified TCR beta CDR3. TCRdb itself ran the multiplex PCR reads through MiXCR, one entry per CDR3 protein. The top ten clones hold 13% to 15% of a sample with about 15,000 distinct CDR3 sequences, approximately 30% of them seen once. At 550 to 600 ng per sample, bulk tumor genomic DNA provided the template. Several biopsies were spaced far apart within each primary tumor and obtained as surgery took place. The patients were newly diagnosed with non-small cell lung cancer, had not been treated, and had curative surgery. Sequenced input: lung tumor tissue. These receptors were obtained from a woman aged 45-65 years with non-small cell lung cancer.

This clonotype was picked up many times. V is TRBV6-1 and J is TRBJ1-6; the D gene is possibly TRBD1 (5 bases). Germline V gene lookup returns CDR1 MNHNS and CDR2 SASEGT. The V end lost 8 bases, the J end lost 6 bases, and 11 bases lay between the germline ends. The CDR3 has 13 amino acids. This chain's CDR3 is CASVRGGNSPLHF. The DNA of the CDR3 is TGTGCCAGCGTGCGGGGGGGTAATTCACCCCTCCACTTT.

This clonotype was seen at least ten times. V is TRBV20-1 and J is TRBJ2-2; a weak D match, TRBD1 (6 bases). The CDR3 has 15 residues. The germline V and J ends were trimmed by 2 bases and 3 bases, with 13 bases remaining between them. CDR1 DFQATT and CDR2 SNEGSKA come from the germline V gene (reference sequence). The CDR3 is CSARFTGYDTGELFF. In DNA form, the CDR3 reads TGCAGTGCTAGATTTACAGGGTATGACACCGGGGAGCTGTTTTTT.

This clonotype was counted at least ten times. The V and J genes are TRBV9 and TRBJ1-2; D is unclear. Germline lookup yields CDR1 SGDLS and CDR2 YYNGEE. This CDR3 is 13 amino acids long. The germline V and J ends were trimmed by 0 bases and 5 bases, with 8 bases remaining between them. CDR3 sequence (DNA): TGTGCCAGCAGCGTAGGGATGGAGTATGGCTACACCTTC. Amino acids: CASSVGMEYGYTF.

This clonotype was seen many times. The chain recombines TRBV7-9 with TRBJ1-4, with D perhaps TRBD1 (6 bases). V lost 4 bases, J lost 4 bases, and 13 bases lay in between. This CDR3 is 15 amino acids long. Germline V gene lookup returns CDR1 SEHNR and CDR2 FQNEAQ (reference sequence). CDR3 in amino acids: CASSSRQVHNEKLFF. CDR3 coding DNA: TGTGCCAGCAGCTCCCGACAGGTCCATAATGAAAAACTGTTTTTT.

Comment on this clonotype: This may come from a read error, since a much larger clone is one base off. For the CDR3, the DNA is TGTGCCAGCAGTACACATGTAGTCTCGGATGAGCAGTTCTTC. This codes for CASSTHVVSDEQFF. The rearrangement links TRBV27 to TRBJ2-1; D unresolved. The CDR3 spans 14 residues. V gave up 5 bases and J gave up 8 bases, with 16 bases separating them. The germline V gene has CDR1 MNHEY and CDR2 SMNVEV (reference sequence).

Regarding this clonotype: Germline is not matched at one junction end, which may reflect a read error. V gene TRBV4-1 combines with J gene TRBJ1-6, with TRBD1 as a possible D gene (5 bases). Germline CDR1 and CDR2: MGHRA and YSYEKL. The CDR3 has 15 amino acids. The CDR3 nucleotides read TGTGCCAGCAGTGAAGTCAGGGCTAATAATTCACCCCTCCACTTT. Its protein is CASSEVRANNSPLHF.

The chain employs TRBV30 and TRBJ2-1, with 10 nucleotides matching TRBD2. V lost 2 bases, J lost 10 bases, and 8 bases stayed unmatched. The length of the CDR3 is 14 residues. In germline, CDR1 is GTSNPN, CDR2 SVGIG (reference sequence). CDR3 sequence: CAWSRAGGQGEQFF. In nucleotides, the CDR3 is TGTGCCTGGAGTCGAGCGGGGGGGCAGGGCGAGCAGTTCTTC.

In this sample, this clonotype turned up many times. The rearrangement links TRBV7-2 to TRBJ2-6, with a tentative D call TRBD1 (5 bases). Germline V gene data show CDR1 as SGHTA and CDR2 as FQGNSA. Trimming removed 1 base at V and 2 bases at J, with 9 bases between. The length of the CDR3 is 16 residues. DNA of the CDR3: TGTGCCAGCAGCTTAGTTGGCAGGGCTGGGGCCAACGTCCTGACTTTC. It codes for CASSLVGRAGANVLTF.

This clonotype was recorded at least ten times. The chain combines TRBV6-1 with TRBJ2-1; D might be TRBD1 (5 bases). The CDR3 is 13 amino acids. Trimming stripped 10 bases from V and 0 bases from J, with 10 bases between. CDR1 and CDR2 (germline): MNHNS, SASEGT. CDR3 coding DNA: TGTGCCACCCGGACACTCTCCTACAATGAGCAGTTCTTC. Amino acids: CATRTLSYNEQFF.

The CDR3 region has the DNA TGTGCCAGCAGCTTACCACTCCGACAGTATAGCAATCAGCCCCAGCATTTT. This gives the protein CASSLPLRQYSNQPQHF. V usage is TRBV7-3 and J usage is TRBJ1-5, with D perhaps TRBD1 (5 bases). The germline V gene has CDR1 SGHTA and CDR2 FQGTGA. The CDR3 is 17 amino acids. Between the trimmed V and J ends, which lost 2 bases and 0 bases, there was a span of 14 bases.

The table lists this clonotype with many counts. The chain recombines TRBV4-2 with TRBJ2-2; a possible D gene is TRBD2 (5 bases). There are 16 residues in the CDR3. Trimming removed 0 bases from V and 7 bases from J, with 15 bases in between. Germline CDR1 reads LGHNA; CDR2 reads YNFKEQ. The CDR3 nucleotides are TGTGCCAGCAGCCAAGATCTCGGGATGACTGGCGGGGAGCTGTTTTTT. It codes for CASSQDLGMTGGELFF.

This clonotype was detected many times. The chain couples TRBV20-1 to TRBJ2-7, with 7 positions matching TRBD2. The V gene end was trimmed by 3 bases and the J gene end by 1 base; junction bases not matched to a gene: 12. Germline CDR1 and CDR2: DFQATT and SNEGSKA (reference sequence). The CDR3 length is 16 residues. The CDR3 is CSASGASGGLSYEQYF. The CDR3 DNA reads as TGCAGTGCTAGTGGGGCTAGCGGCGGACTGTCCTACGAGCAGTACTTC.

In regard to this clonotype: A read error may be the cause here, since a much bigger clone is one base away. The CDR3 end shows no conserved phenylalanine or tryptophan, and so a read error is likely. The gene calls are TRBV6-1 and TRBJ2-1; 11 positions match TRBD2. The germline V gene has CDR1 MNHNS and CDR2 SASEGT. The ends lost 10 bases at V and 4 bases at J; junction bases unmatched: 9. This CDR3 is 15 amino acids long. CDR3 nucleotides: TGTGCCACCGAACCCGGGACTAGCGGTTACAATGAGCAGTTCCTC. Its translation: CATEPGTSGYNEQFL.

This clonotype came up many times. This sequence joins TRBV5-1 and TRBJ2-1; the D is unclear. V was shortened by 0 bases and J by 6 bases, with 10 bases between the two germline ends. There are 14 residues in the CDR3. Germline V lookup: CDR1 SGHRS, CDR2 YFSETQ. CDR3 nucleotide sequence: TGCGCCAGCAGCTTGGGACGAAACGGCAATGAGCAGTTCTTC. Residues: CASSLGRNGNEQFF. Full variable domain (remainder filled in from reference TRBV5-1 and TRBJ2-1): KAGVTQTPRYLIKTRGQQVTLSCSPISGHRSVSWYQQTPGQGLQFLFEYFSETQRNKGNFPGRFSGRQFSNSRSEMNVSTLELGDSALYLCASSLGRNGNEQFFGPGTRLTVL.

The table lists this clonotype with a count of one. This likely comes from a read error, as the CDR3 has no conserved phenylalanine or tryptophan at its end. The DNA is left out, because the CDR3 cannot be placed on it with certainty; the CDR3 is given as TCRdb lists it. The chain joins TRBV6-1 to TRBJ2-3; TRBD1, the D gene given by the table, was not confirmed from the DNA. Germline CDR1 and CDR2: MNHNS and SASEGT. The CDR3 comprises 18 residues, both ends counted. The CDR3 protein is CASSEALSRGRYEQYFGP.

This clonotype counts as medium-sized. The chain employs TRBV7-2 and TRBJ1-6; D remains unclear. Trimming shortened V by 5 bases and J by 6 bases, and 5 bases separated the two germline ends. The V gene's germline CDR1 is SGHTA and CDR2 FQGNSA. The CDR3 is 12 amino acids. CDR3 in amino acids: CASSEINSPLHF. CDR3 sequence (DNA): TGTGCCAGCAGCGAAATTAATTCACCCCTCCACTTT.

The chain carries TRBV4-1 and TRBJ2-7; 7 positions match TRBD2. This CDR3 contains 18 residues. The ends lost 6 bases at V and 6 bases at J; junction bases unmatched: 23. Germline CDR1 MGHRA, CDR2 YSYEKL. CDR3: CASSPGVQRGARGSEQYF. CDR3 nucleotide sequence: TGCGCCAGCAGTCCCGGAGTCCAGCGGGGCGCCCGAGGAAGCGAGCAGTACTTC.

This clonotype was picked up a small number of times. The genes are TRBV11-3 and TRBJ2-7; D unresolved. CDR1 is SGHNT and CDR2 is YENEEA in the germline V gene. The CDR3 consists of 15 residues. Trimming took off 5 bases at V and 5 bases at J, with 19 bases between the two ends. CDR3 sequence (DNA): TGTGCCAGCAGCCCCGACGGGCCCCCGTTGGACGAGCAGTACTTC. As protein: CASSPDGPPLDEQYF.

This clonotype was counted many times. V usage is TRBV3-1 and J usage is TRBJ2-1; 10 nucleotides line up with TRBD1. The J segment lost 7 bases and the V segment lost 4 bases, leaving 7 bases of the junction unmatched. The CDR3 contains 15 residues. CDR1 is LGHDT, CDR2 YNNKEL, per germline (reference sequence). CDR3 sequence (DNA): TGTGCCAGCAGCCCCTCGGGACAGGGGTGGAATGAGCAGTTCTTC. This codes for CASSPSGQGWNEQFF.

There are a few counts of this clonotype. V and J are TRBV5-1 and TRBJ1-4; D is perhaps TRBD1 (5 bases). The CDR3 runs 16 residues. V was cut by 2 bases and J by 0 bases, with 11 bases left in between. Looked up from germline, CDR1 is SGHRS and CDR2 is YFSETQ. CDR3 sequence (DNA): TGCGCCAGCAGCTTCAGGGTTGGAGCAACTAATGAAAAACTGTTTTTT. It codes for CASSFRVGATNEKLFF.

The gene calls are TRBV30 and TRBJ2-1; possibly TRBD1 for D (6 bases). Trimming shortened V by 8 bases and J by 3 bases, and 14 bases separated the two germline ends. This CDR3 region has 13 residues. Germline V gene sequence: CDR1 GTSNPN, CDR2 SVGIG (reference sequence). CDR3 bases: TGTGCCCTTATGAGGGGGTACTACAATGAGCAGTTCTTC. Amino acid sequence: CALMRGYYNEQFF. The full variable domain, in which reference TRBV30 and TRBJ2-1 provide the parts outside the CDR3, is SQTIHQWPATLVQPVGSPLSLECTVEGTSNPNLYWYRQAAGRGLQLLFYSVGIGQISSEVPQNLSASRPQDRQFILSSKKLLLSDSGFYLCALMRGYYNEQFFGPGTRLTVL.

This clonotype was seen at least ten times. The chain carries TRBV15 and TRBJ1-1, with 7 bases matching TRBD1. CDR1 and CDR2 from the germline V gene are LNHNV and YYDKDF (reference sequence). The CDR3 length is 14 residues. With 3 bases clipped from V and 5 bases from J, the junction kept 6 bases outside the gene matches. The CDR3 sequence is CATSSLTGYTEAFF. CDR3 bases: TGTGCCACCAGCAGCCTGACAGGGTATACTGAAGCTTTCTTT.

The chain is built from TRBV27 and TRBJ1-5, with a possible D match to TRBD1 (6 bases). The length of the CDR3 is 15 residues. Trimming removed 5 bases from V and 0 bases from J, with 11 bases in between. Germline CDR1 is MNHEY and CDR2 is SMNVEV (reference sequence). The CDR3 region has the DNA TGTGCCAGCAGTCCTCGGACAGTTAGCAATCAGCCCCAGCATTTT. This codes for CASSPRTVSNQPQHF.

This clonotype showed up many times. The chain employs TRBV30 and TRBJ1-6; TRBD1 might be the D (6 bases). Germline assignment: CDR1 GTSNPN and CDR2 SVGIG (reference sequence). This CDR3 region has 13 residues. Trimming cost V 4 bases and J 10 bases, with 14 bases left between them. CDR3 DNA sequence: TGTGCCTGGAAGGGGGGGTTTAGGTCACCCCTCCACTTT. It specifies CAWKGGFRSPLHF.

Comment on this clonotype: With a much larger clone just one base away, this may be a read error. The chain recombines TRBV29-1 with TRBJ2-7; D is undetermined. The V and J ends lost 3 bases and 0 bases respectively, with 18 bases between them. In germline, CDR1 is SQVTM, CDR2 ANQGSEA. CDR3 length equals 16 residues. The CDR3 region is CSVDGRVGPRSYEQYF. The CDR3 bases are TGCAGCGTTGACGGTCGGGTAGGCCCCCGCTCCTACGAGCAGTACTTC.

This clonotype was detected ten times or more. The V gene is TRBV6-1, the J gene TRBJ2-7, with 8 bases fitting TRBD2. Germline values: CDR1 MNHNS, CDR2 SASEGT. After removal of 6 bases from V and 2 bases from J, the junction contained 12 bases not matched to a gene. This CDR3 comprises 16 residues. The CDR3 loop is CASSISWAGGTYEQYF. The CDR3 nucleotides are TGTGCCAGCAGCATCTCCTGGGCGGGGGGTACCTACGAGCAGTACTTC.

J is TRBJ2-7 and V is TRBV7-3; D is perhaps TRBD2 (5 bases). The CDR3 spans 15 residues. The germline V and J ends were trimmed by 3 bases and 4 bases, with 16 bases remaining between them. Germline V gene data show CDR1 as SGHTA and CDR2 as FQGTGA. CDR3 sequence: CASSLGLGSGYEQYF. Here the CDR3 DNA reads TGTGCCAGCAGCTTGGGCCTAGGCAGCGGATACGAGCAGTACTTC.

This clonotype is categorized as medium-sized. V usage is TRBV10-2 and J usage is TRBJ2-1; 10 bases fit TRBD1. The length of the CDR3 is 18 residues. Germline-derived CDR1 and CDR2 are WSHSY and SAAADI. The ends lost 0 bases at V and 8 bases at J; junction bases unmatched: 13. CDR3 DNA sequence: TGCGCCAGCAGTGAGTCGAAGTACGGGACAGGGGTCTTAGATGAGCAGTTCTTC. This sequence encodes CASSESKYGTGVLDEQFF.